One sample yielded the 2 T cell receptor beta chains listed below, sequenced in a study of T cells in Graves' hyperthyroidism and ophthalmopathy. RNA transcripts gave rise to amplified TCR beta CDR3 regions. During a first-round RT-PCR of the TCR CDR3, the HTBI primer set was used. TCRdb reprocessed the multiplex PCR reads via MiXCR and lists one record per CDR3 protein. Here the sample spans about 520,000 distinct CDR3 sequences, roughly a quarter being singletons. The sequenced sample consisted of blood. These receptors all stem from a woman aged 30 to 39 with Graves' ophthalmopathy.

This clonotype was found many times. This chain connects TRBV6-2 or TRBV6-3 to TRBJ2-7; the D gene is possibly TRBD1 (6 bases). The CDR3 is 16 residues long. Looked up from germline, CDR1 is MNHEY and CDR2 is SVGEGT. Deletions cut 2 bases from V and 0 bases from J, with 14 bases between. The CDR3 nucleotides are TGTGCCAGCAGTTACCCAAGCGGACAGCTCTCCTACGAGCAGTACTTC. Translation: CASSYPSGQLSYEQYF.

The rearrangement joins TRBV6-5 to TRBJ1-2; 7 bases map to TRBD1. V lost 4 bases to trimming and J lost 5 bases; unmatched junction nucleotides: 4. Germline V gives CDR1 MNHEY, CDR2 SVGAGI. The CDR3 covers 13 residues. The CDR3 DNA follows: TGTGCCAGCAGTTCCCGGGGACAGTATGGCTACACCTTC. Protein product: CASSSRGQYGYTF.